The 8 T cell receptor beta chains given below trace back to one sample, sequenced in a study of T cells in Graves' hyperthyroidism and ophthalmopathy. RNA transcripts yielded amplified TCR beta CDR3 regions. TCR CDR3 underwent first-round RT-PCR with the HTBI primer set. A single record per CDR3 protein comes from TCRdb applying MiXCR to the multiplex PCR reads. The sample lists over 650,000 distinct CDR3 sequences, roughly 46% occurring once. The sample consisted of peripheral blood or thyroid tissue (not recorded which). The receptors were gathered from an adult man with Graves' disease, either hyperthyroidism or ophthalmopathy (not recorded which).

The V call is TRBV7-8, the J call TRBJ2-5; 7 bases match TRBD1. The germline CDR1 and CDR2 sequences are SGHVS and FQNEAQ. With V trimmed by 1 base and J by 5 bases, 13 bases remained unmatched. This CDR3 has 17 amino acids. This CDR3 is CASSLVMSTGVVETQYF. The CDR3, as DNA: TGTGCCAGCAGCTTAGTTATGTCCACAGGGGTTGTGGAGACCCAGTACTTC.

As regards this clonotype: A much more abundant neighbour one base away suggests this may be a read error. The V and J genes are TRBV2 and TRBJ1-5, with 8 bases matching TRBD1. CDR3 size: 17 residues. CDR1 is SNHLY and CDR2 is FYNNEI in the germline V gene. Trimming removed 3 bases from V and 1 base from J; junction bases left unmatched: 8. As DNA, the CDR3 is TGTGCCAGCAGTGATCCGACGACAGGGGCGAGCAATCAGCCCCAGCATTTT. As protein: CASSDPTTGASNQPQHF.

The chain employs TRBV5-6 and TRBJ1-6; 8 bases match TRBD1. This CDR3 has 15 amino acids. CDR1 is SGHDT, CDR2 YYEEEE, per germline. V was clipped by 4 bases and J by 10 bases; unmatched bases: 10. The chain's CDR3 is CASSLRSGGESPLHF. CDR3 sequence (DNA): TGTGCCAGCAGCCTTCGGTCAGGGGGCGAATCACCCCTCCACTTT.

This clonotype was recorded at least ten times. The chain is built from TRBV29-1 and TRBJ2-7; D unresolved. Germline assignment: CDR1 SQVTM and CDR2 ANQGSEA. The CDR3 is 13 residues long. The V end was cut by 0 bases, the J end by 2 bases, with 8 bases between. DNA of the CDR3: TGCAGCGTTGAAGATGGGTGGGCCTACGAGCAGTACTTC. Protein sequence: CSVEDGWAYEQYF.

There are a few counts of this clonotype. V and J are TRBV2 and TRBJ1-1; D is unclear. V shed 6 bases and J shed 0 bases, with 11 bases lying between them. The CDR3 is 14 amino acids. Germline-derived CDR1 and CDR2 are SNHLY and FYNNEI. CDR3 protein: CASSVGFMNTEAFF. The CDR3 coding sequence is TGTGCCAGCAGCGTAGGGTTCATGAACACTGAAGCTTTCTTT.

This clonotype appeared a few times. The rearrangement links TRBV10-3 to TRBJ2-5, with 10 bases lining up with TRBD2. Germline V gene sequence: CDR1 ENHRY, CDR2 SYGVKD. The CDR3 is made up of 17 amino acids. The V gene end was trimmed by 10 bases and the J gene end by 4 bases; junction bases not matched to a gene: 18. CDR3 in DNA: TGTGCCAGCTCACCACCGTCTAGCGGGAGCGTTCGAGAGACCCAGTACTTC. This encodes CASSPPSSGSVRETQYF.

This clonotype was counted between two and nine times. The V call is TRBV10-3, the J call TRBJ2-5, with 8 bases lining up with TRBD2. Trimming cost V 8 bases and J 5 bases; bases outside gene matches: 4. CDR3 size: 12 residues. The germline V gene encodes CDR1 ENHRY and CDR2 SYGVKD. CDR3 DNA: TGTGCCATCTCGGGAGGGCGGGAGACCCAGTACTTC. Protein sequence: CAISGGRETQYF.

V is TRBV29-1 and J is TRBJ1-2; D unresolved. CDR1 SQVTM and CDR2 ANQGSEA come from the germline V gene. Trimming took 8 bases from V and 6 from J, leaving 13 bases between them. This CDR3 is built from 11 residues. The CDR3 is CSSYDMNGYTF. DNA for the CDR3: TGCAGCAGTTACGACATGAATGGCTACACCTTC. Full variable domain (remainder filled in from reference TRBV29-1 and TRBJ1-2): SAVISQKPSRDICQRGTSLTIQCQVDSQVTMMFWYRQQPGQSLTLIATANQGSEATYESGFVIDKFPISRPNLTFSTLTVSNMSPEDSSIYLCSSYDMNGYTFGSGTRLTVV.